This T cell receptor (beta chain) emerged from a study of blood T cell repertoires in COVID-19. Looking at the study overall: T cells, B-cell-depleted T cells, or PBMCs provided the cDNA or gDNA that served as material.

The authors' processing: Reference gene primer amplification in the assay estimated nucleated cell counts. TCRdb's copy holds only in-frame clones and misses some; the assay was immunoSEQ multiplex PCR. Clone size and V and J calls were adopted from that table, with D and trimming inferred from the DNA. There are about 160,000 clones in the sample; approximately 84% occur only once, and 1.1% lies in the top ten. The V and J ends lost 4 bases and 9 bases, in that order; junction bases with no gene match: 12. From germline, CDR1 is MNHNS and CDR2 SASEGT. This CDR3 comprises 16 residues. Sequenced input: peripheral blood. This clonotype was obtained from a man aged 40-49 years with acute or convalescent COVID-19. The gene calls are TRBV6-1 and TRBJ1-6; 7 bases agree with TRBD1. The CDR3 sequence: CASSGGGQEGISPLHF. CDR3 coding DNA: TGTGCCAGCAGTGGGGGAGGACAGGAAGGGATTTCACCCCTCCACTTT.